This TCR beta chain was identified during a study of blood T cells in healthy people across ages (dated by TCRdb to between 2014 and 2017). For the wider study: Template switching captured roughly one uniquely barcoded TCR beta cDNA molecule per two T cells in model experiments. The study measured age-related changes in TCR beta repertoire diversity using deep sequencing normalized with unique cDNA molecular identifiers. Four age groups were formed from the donors: young (average approximately 15 years), middle-aged (approximately 39), aged (around 68) and long-lived (roughly 81). To avoid experimental bias, donors of different ages were randomly spread across the sequencing lanes. The study analyzed two additional independent replicas of 1 million unique cDNA reads from the same blood draw for two donors, one aged 18 to 30 and one aged 80 or older.

The donors were roughly 40 Caucasian individuals from Russia, aged about 6 to 95 years, who were systemically healthy. Ten milliliters of peripheral blood were drawn from each donor into EDTA-treated Vacutainer tubes. Ficoll-Paque density-gradient centrifugation was used to isolate PBMCs, with at least 7 million per sample. Total RNA was extracted from PBMCs with Trizol reagent, with at least 6 micrograms obtained per sample. For every donor, flow cytometry on a PBMC aliquot measured the percentage of naive CD45RAhigh/CD27high T cells. There are many counts of this clonotype. Its cognate antigen has yet to be identified. Base qualities are missing; no much larger clone stands one base away. Library prep was done by 5' RACE. Sequencing instrument: Illumina HiSeq 2500. A second PCR of roughly 7 to 11 cycles was performed with a sample-barcoded 5' primer and a J-beta primer mix. Each TCR beta cDNA molecule received a unique molecular identifier from a template-switch 5' adaptor carrying 12 random nucleotides. Each sample yielded at least 3 million CDR3-containing paired-end reads. All of the RNA was converted into first-strand cDNA using the Mint cDNA synthesis kit, with a TRBC-specific oligonucleotide serving as the primer. After uracil-DNA glycosylase treatment, a first 18-cycle PCR used universal primers M1SS and BC2_uni_R on all cDNA. The source study handled its data this way. For normalization, 1 million high-quality reads, each with a distinct molecular identifier, were randomly selected from each sample. Instead of being binned into consensus sequences, reads with shared molecular identifiers were discarded. CDR3 identification, clonotype clustering and error correction used MiTCR with a Q25 quality threshold and the strictest error-elimination algorithm. A nonparametric unseen species model with Euler transformation was used to estimate lower-bound total TCR beta diversity. Starting from the raw public reads, TCRdb applied fastp trimming at Q25, assembled clones with MiXCR and retained in-frame beta chains. Under each unique CDR3 protein, matching rows form one entry showing the most common genes and DNA. The V and J calls and clone size come from TCRdb's table, not from the authors' own analysis. The sample data list hundreds of thousands of distinct CDR3 sequences, and 25% to 35% of these were observed just once. The ten largest account for 15% to 18% of the sample.

What the research found in general, with its limitations: Conclusive comparison of naive and antigen-experienced compartments was prevented by the profiling of bulk unsorted PBMCs. Estimates of total diversity based on one million sequenced T cells were considered lower bounds and underestimates. There was a strong correlation between observed TCR beta diversity and the percentage of naive T cells measured by flow cytometry. As age increased, observed TCR beta diversity per million T cells dropped in a roughly linear way, and a significant reduction was already evident by age roughly 40. The long-lived group showed more naive CD4+ T cells, fewer expanded clones and increased TCR diversity than the aged group, suggesting age selection. Because donor CMV infection status was unknown, age-related changes in expanded clonotypes were potentially confounded.

In the germline V gene (reference sequence), CDR1 corresponds to LNHNV and CDR2 to YYDKDF. The CDR3 starts with the cysteine, ends with the phenylalanine, and has 15 residues. Of the read, only the CDR3 DNA is kept; its 45 bases are in frame from base 1. From V the trimming removes 1 base and from J it removes 9 bases, while the gene matches leave 7 bases of the junction unaccounted for. The TCR sequence derives from a woman aged 80 or over in good health. The V and J segments used are TRBV15 and TRBJ2-4, and 9 junctional nucleotides match TRBD2. Sequencing was carried out using blood. The nucleotide sequence reads TGTGCCACCAGCAGAGCCGGGACTAGCAGTGCCATTCAGTACTTC. It translates as CATSRAGTSSAIQYF.